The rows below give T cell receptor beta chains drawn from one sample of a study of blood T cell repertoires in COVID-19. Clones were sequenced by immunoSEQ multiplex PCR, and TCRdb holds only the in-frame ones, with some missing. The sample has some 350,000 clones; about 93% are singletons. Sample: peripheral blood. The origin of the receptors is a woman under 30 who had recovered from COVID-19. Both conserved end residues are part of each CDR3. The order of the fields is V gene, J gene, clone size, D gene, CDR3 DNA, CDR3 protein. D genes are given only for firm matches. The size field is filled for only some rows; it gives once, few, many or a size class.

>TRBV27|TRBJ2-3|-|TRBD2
TGTGCCAGCAGTTCCAGACTAGCGGGAGTTGTAGATACGCAGTATTTT
CASSSRLAGVVDTQYF
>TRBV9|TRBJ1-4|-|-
TGTGCCAGCAGCTCCCACGGTGGACAGAATGAAAAACTGTTTTTT
CASSSHGGQNEKLFF
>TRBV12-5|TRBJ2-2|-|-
TGTGCTAGTGGTTTGCAAAGGCAGGGCACCGGGGAGCTGTTTTTT
CASGLQRQGTGELFF
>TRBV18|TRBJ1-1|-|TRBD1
TGTGCCAGCTCACCCCAGGGACAGCGGGCCACTGAAGCTTTCTTT
CASSPQGQRATEAFF
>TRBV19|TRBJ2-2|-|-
TGTGCCAGTAGTATGGGAACGGGGGGCACGTGGACCGGGGAGCTGTTTTTT
CASSMGTGGTWTGELFF
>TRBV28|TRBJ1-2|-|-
TGTGCCAGCAGTATACCGGTCCGAACGGGATATGGCTACACCTTC
CASSIPVRTGYGYTF
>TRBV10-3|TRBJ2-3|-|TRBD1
TGTGCCATCCGACGACAGGGAACGACAGATACGCAGTATTTT
CAIRRQGTTDTQYF
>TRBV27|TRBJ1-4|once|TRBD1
TGTGCCAGCAGATACACCGGGACAGGGCGGACTAATGAAAAACTGTTTTTT
CASRYTGTGRTNEKLFF
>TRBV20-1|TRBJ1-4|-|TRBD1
TGCAGTGGACAGGGTAATGAAAAACTGTTTTTT
CSGQGNEKLFF
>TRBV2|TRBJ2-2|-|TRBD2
TGTGCCAGCAGGGACACTAGCGGGAGACACACCGGGGAGCTGTTTTTT
CASRDTSGRHTGELFF
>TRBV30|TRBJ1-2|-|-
TGTGCCTGGAGCGGTAGACAGACCTATGGCTACACCTTC
CAWSGRQTYGYTF
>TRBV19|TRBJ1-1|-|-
TGTGCCAGTAGTATGAGGGGGGGGAACACTGAAGCTTTCTTT
CASSMRGGNTEAFF
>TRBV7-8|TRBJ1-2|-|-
TGTGCCAGCAGCTGGAACAGTCTCCCGGGAGCTAACTATGGCTACACCTTC
CASSWNSLPGANYGYTF
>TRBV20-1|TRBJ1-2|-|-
TGCAGTGCTGTTCGTGTTAATGGCTACACCTTC
CSAVRVNGYTF
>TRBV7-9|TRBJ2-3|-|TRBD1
TGTGCCAGCAGCTCAGGAGGACAGGAGCCCACAGATACGCAGTATTTT
CASSSGGQEPTDTQYF
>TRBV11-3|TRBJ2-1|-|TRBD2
TGTGCCAGCTTCCGACTAGCGGGAGGGCCCGATGAGCAGTTCTTC
CASFRLAGGPDEQFF
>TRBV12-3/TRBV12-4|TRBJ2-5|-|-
TGTGCCAGCGGGGCTATCTCAGAGACCCAGTACTTC
CASGAISETQYF
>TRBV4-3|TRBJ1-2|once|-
TGCGCCAGCAGCCAAGATATCAGGCGCCCTGGCGGCTACACCTTC
CASSQDIRRPGGYTF
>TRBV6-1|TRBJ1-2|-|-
TGTGCCAGCAGTGAAGCGCCGGGGTATGGCTACACCTTC
CASSEAPGYGYTF
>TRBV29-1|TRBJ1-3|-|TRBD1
TGCAGCGTAACAACAGGGGGCTCTGGAAACACCATATATTTT
CSVTTGGSGNTIYF
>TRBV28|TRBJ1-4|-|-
TGTGCCAGCAGTTCTAGGGACAAACTGGTTTTT
CASSSRDKLVF
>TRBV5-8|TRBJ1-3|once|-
TGTGCCAGCAGTTGGCTTGGCTCTGGAAACACCATATATTTT
CASSWLGSGNTIYF
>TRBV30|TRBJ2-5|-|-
TGTGCCTGGAGCGGGGGACAGAACCCCCAAGAGACCCAGTACTTC
CAWSGGQNPQETQYF
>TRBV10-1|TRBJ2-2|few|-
TGCGCCAGCAGTGATCACAGGGTGAACACCGGGGAGCTGTTTTTT
CASSDHRVNTGELFF
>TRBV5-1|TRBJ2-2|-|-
TGCGCCAGCAGCTTGGATAGGGGCCCGTACACCGGGGAGCTGTTTTTT
CASSLDRGPYTGELFF
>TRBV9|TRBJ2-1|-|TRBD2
TGTGCCAGCAGCGTCCAAGCGGGAGCATCCTACAATGAGCAGTTCTTC
CASSVQAGASYNEQFF
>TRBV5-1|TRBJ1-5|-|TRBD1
TGCGCCAGCAGCCCCGGTACAGGGGGCTGGACGTGGCCCCAGCATTTT
CASSPGTGGWTWPQHF
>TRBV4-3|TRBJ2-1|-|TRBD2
TGCGCCAGCAGCGAGACTAGCGCTACCTACAATGAGCAGTTCTTC
CASSETSATYNEQFF